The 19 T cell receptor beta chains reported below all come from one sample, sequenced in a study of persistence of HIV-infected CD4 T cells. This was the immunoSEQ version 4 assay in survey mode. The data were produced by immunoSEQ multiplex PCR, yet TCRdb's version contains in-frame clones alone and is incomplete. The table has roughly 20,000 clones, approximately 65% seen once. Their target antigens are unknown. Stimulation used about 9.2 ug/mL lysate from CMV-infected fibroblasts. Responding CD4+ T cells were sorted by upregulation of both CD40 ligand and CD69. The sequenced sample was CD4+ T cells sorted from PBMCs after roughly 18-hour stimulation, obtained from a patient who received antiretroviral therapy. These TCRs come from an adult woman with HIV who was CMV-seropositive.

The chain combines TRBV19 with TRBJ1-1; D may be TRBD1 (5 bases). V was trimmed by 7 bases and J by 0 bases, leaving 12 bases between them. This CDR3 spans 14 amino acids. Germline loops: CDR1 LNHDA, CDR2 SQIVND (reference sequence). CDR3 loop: CASKAGIMNTEAFF. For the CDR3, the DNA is TGTGCCAGTAAAGCAGGGATCATGAACACTGAAGCTTTCTTT.

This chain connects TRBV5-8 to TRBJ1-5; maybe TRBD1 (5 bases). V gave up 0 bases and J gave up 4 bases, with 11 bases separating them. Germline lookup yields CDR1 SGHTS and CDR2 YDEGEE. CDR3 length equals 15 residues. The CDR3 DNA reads TGTGCCAGCAGCTTGGCCCGGGGCCCGAATCAGCCCCAGCATTTT. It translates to CASSLARGPNQPQHF.

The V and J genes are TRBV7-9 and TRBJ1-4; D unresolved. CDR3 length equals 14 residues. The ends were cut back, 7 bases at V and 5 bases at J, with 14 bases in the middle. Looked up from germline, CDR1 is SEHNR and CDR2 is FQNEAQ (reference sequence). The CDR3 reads CASTNVQRNEKLFF. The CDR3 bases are TGTGCCAGCACCAACGTACAGCGAAATGAAAAACTGTTTTTT.

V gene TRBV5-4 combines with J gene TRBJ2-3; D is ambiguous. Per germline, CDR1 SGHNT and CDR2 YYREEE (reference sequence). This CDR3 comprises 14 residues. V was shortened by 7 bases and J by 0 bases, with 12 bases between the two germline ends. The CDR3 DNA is TGTGCCAGCGGGAAGGGAACTAGCACAGATACGCAGTATTTT. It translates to CASGKGTSTDTQYF.

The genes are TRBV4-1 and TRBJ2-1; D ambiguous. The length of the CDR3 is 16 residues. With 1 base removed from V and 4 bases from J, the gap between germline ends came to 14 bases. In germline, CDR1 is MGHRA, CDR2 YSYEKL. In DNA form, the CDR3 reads TGCGCCAGCAGCCAAGTTGGGTCTTGGAAATACAATGAGCAGTTCTTC. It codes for CASSQVGSWKYNEQFF.

CDR3 sequence (DNA): TGTGCCAGCAGTTTATTAGTCCCTGGGGGCTACACCTTC. Protein sequence: CASSLLVPGGYTF. The chain is built from TRBV12-3 or TRBV12-4 and TRBJ1-2; D gene ambiguous. V gave up 2 bases and J gave up 8 bases, with 12 bases separating them. The CDR3 is 13 residues long.

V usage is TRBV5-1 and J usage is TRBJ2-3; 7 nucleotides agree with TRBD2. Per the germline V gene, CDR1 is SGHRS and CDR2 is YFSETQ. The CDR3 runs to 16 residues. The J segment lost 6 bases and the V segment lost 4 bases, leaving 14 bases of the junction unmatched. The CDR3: CASSHGSGLGLDTQYF. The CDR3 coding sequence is TGCGCCAGCAGCCATGGATCCGGACTAGGGTTGGATACGCAGTATTTT.

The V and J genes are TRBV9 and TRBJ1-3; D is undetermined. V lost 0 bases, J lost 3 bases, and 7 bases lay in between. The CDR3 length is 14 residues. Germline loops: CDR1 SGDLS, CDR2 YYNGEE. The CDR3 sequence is CASSVESLGNTIYF. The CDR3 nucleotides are TGTGCCAGCAGCGTAGAATCACTTGGAAACACCATATATTTT.

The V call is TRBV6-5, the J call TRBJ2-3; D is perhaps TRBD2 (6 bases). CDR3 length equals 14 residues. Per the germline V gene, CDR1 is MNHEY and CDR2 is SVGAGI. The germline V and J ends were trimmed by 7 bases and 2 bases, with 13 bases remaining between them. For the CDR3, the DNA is TGTGCCAGCACTTCAGGAGGGAACACAGATACGCAGTATTTT. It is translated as CASTSGGNTDTQYF.

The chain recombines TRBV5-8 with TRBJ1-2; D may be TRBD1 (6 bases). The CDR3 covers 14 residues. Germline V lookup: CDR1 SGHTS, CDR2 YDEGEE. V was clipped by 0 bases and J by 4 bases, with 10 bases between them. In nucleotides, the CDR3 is TGTGCCAGCAGCTTGGCCAGCAGGGGCTATGGCTACACCTTC. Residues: CASSLASRGYGYTF. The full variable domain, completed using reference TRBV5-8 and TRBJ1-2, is EAGVTQSPTHLIKTRGQQATLRCSPISGHTSVYWYQQALGLGLQFLLWYDEGEERNRGNFPPRFSGRQFPNYSSELNVNALELEDSALYLCASSLASRGYGYTFGSGTRLTVV.

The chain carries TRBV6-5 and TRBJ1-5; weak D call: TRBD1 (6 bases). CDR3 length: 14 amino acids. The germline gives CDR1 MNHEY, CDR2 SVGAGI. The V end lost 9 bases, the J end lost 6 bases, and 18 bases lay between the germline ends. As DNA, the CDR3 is TGTGCCAGTCTTTCCGGGGGCGACGGTCAGCCCCAGCATTTT. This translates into CASLSGGDGQPQHF.

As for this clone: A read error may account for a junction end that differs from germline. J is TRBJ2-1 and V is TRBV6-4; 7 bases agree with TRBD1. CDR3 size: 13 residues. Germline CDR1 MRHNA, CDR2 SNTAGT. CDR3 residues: CGSRQGPYNEQFF. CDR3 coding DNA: TGTGGCAGCAGACAGGGACCCTACAATGAGCAGTTCTTC.

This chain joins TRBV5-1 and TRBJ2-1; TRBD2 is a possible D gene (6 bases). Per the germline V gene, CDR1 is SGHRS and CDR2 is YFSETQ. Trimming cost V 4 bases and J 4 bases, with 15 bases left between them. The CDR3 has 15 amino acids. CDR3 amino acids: CASSPAGSRYNEQFF. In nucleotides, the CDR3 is TGCGCCAGCAGCCCAGCGGGTAGCCGGTACAATGAGCAGTTCTTC.

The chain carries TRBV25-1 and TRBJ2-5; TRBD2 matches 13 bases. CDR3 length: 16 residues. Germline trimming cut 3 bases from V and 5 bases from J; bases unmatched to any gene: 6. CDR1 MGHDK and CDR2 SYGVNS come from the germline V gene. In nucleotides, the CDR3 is TGTGCCAGCAGTGAGACTAGCGGGGGGCCGTGGGAGACCCAGTACTTC. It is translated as CASSETSGGPWETQYF.

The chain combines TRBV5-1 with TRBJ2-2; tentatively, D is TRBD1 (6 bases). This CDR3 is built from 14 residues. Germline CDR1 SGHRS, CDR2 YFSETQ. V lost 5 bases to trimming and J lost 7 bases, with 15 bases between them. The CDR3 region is CASRDTGSVGELFF. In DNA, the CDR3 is TGCGCCAGCAGGGATACAGGGAGCGTCGGGGAGCTGTTTTTT.

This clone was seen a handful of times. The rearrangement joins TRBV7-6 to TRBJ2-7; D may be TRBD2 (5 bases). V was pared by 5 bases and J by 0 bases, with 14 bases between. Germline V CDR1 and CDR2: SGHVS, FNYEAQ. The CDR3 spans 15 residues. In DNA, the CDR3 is TGTGCCAGCAGCCCTCGGGCGGGCAGCTCCTACGAGCAGTACTTC. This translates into CASSPRAGSSYEQYF.

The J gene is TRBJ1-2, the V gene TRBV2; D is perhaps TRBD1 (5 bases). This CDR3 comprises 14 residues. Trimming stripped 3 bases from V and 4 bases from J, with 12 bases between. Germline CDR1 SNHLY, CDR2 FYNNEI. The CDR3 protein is CASSETVTSYGYTF. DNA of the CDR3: TGTGCCAGCAGTGAGACAGTTACTTCCTATGGCTACACCTTC.

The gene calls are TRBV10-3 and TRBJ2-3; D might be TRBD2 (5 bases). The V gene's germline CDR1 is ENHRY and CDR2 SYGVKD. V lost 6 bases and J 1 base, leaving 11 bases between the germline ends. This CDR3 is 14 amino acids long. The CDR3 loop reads CAISDPAGTDTQYF. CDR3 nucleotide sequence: TGTGCCATCAGCGACCCAGCGGGCACAGATACGCAGTATTTT.

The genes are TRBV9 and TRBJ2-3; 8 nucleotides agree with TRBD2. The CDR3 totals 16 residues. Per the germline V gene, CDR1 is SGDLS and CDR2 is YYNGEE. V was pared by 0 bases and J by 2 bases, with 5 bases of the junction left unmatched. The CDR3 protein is CASSVGGGYSTDTQYF. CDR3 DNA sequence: TGTGCCAGCAGCGTAGGCGGGGGGTATTCCACAGATACGCAGTATTTT.